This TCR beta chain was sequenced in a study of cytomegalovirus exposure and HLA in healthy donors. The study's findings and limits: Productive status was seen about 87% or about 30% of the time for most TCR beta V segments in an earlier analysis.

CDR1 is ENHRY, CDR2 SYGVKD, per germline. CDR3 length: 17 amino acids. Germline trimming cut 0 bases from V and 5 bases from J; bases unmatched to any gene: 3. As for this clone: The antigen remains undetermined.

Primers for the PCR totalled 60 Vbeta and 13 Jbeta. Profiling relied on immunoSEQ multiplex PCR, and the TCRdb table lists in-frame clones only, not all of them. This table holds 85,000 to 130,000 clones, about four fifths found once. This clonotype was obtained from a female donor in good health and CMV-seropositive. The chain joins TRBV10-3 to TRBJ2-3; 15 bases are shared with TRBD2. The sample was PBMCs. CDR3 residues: CAISESGLAGGQDTQYF. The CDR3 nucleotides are TGTGCCATCAGTGAGTCCGGACTAGCGGGAGGGCAAGATACGCAGTATTTT.